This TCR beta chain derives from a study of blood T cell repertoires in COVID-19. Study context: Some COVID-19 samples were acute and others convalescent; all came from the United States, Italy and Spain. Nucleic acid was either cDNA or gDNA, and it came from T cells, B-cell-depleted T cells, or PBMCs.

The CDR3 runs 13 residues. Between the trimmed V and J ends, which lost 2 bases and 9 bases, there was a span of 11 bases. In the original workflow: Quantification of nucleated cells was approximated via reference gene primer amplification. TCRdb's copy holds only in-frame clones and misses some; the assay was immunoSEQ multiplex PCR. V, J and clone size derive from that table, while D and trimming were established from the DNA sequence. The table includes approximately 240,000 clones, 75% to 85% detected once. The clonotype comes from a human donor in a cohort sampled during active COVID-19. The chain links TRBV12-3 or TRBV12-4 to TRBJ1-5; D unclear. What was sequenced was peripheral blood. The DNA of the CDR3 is TGTGCCAGCAGTTTAAAGGAGACGGGGCCCCAGCATTTT. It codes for CASSLKETGPQHF.